This entry concerns a single T cell receptor beta chain. This record belongs to a study of blood T cell repertoires in COVID-19. As for the study in general: Collection of acute and convalescent COVID-19 samples took place in the United States, Italy and Spain.

CDR1 and CDR2 from the germline V gene are SGHVS and FNYEAQ. Between the trimmed V and J ends, which lost 8 bases and 1 base, there was a span of 17 bases. This CDR3 region has 15 residues. Original processing methods: How many nucleated cells were present was estimated from reference gene primer amplification. Sequencing was performed with immunoSEQ multiplex PCR; in TCRdb, only in-frame clones are kept and a portion is missing. From that table come the V and J calls and clone size; the DNA was used to work out D and trimming. The sample includes 200,000 to 250,000 clones, around 82% of them seen just once.

Sequencing was carried out using peripheral blood. The sequence was obtained from a woman older than 75 with acute or convalescent COVID-19. V is TRBV7-6 and J is TRBJ1-1; D remains unclear. CDR3 region: CASRSLSSQNTEAFF. The CDR3 DNA reads TGTGCCAGCCGGTCTTTGTCGTCCCAGAACACTGAAGCTTTCTTT.